This T cell receptor beta chain was identified during a study of T cell changes during pregnancy in multiple sclerosis. V was clipped by 4 bases and J by 3 bases, with 21 bases between them. CDR1 and CDR2 from the germline V gene are MGHRA and YSYEKL. The length of the CDR3 is 17 residues. Libraries were prepared by immunoSEQ multiplex PCR; TCRdb keeps only in-frame clonotypes and omits some of them. Among around 69,000 clones listed, about 91% were seen once. This sequence was found in a female donor with multiple sclerosis, enrolled in a pregnancy study. The input for sequencing was CD8+ T cells from peripheral blood mononuclear cells, taken before pregnancy. This chain links TRBV4-1 with TRBJ1-2; D remains ambiguous. The CDR3 nucleotides are TGCGCCAGCAGCCCCCGCAGTTTAGGCCGCGGAGACTATGGCTACACCTTC. The encoded protein is CASSPRSLGRGDYGYTF.